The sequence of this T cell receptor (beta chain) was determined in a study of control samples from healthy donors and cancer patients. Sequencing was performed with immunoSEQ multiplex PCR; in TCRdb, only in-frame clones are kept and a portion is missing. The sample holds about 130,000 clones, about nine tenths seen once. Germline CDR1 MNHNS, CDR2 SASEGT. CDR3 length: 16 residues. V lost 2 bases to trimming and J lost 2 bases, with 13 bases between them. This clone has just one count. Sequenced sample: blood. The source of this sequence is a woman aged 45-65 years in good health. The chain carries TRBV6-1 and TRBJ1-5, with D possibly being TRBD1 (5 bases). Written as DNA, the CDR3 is TGTGCCAGCAGTGAATCCCCAGGGAGCGGCAATCAGCCCCAGCATTTT. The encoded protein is CASSESPGSGNQPQHF.